Listed here are 20 T cell receptor beta chains from one sample, sequenced in a study of blood T cell repertoires in COVID-19. The table came from immunoSEQ multiplex PCR; TCRdb's copy has only in-frame clones and leaves some out. The data hold approximately 200,000 clones, with around 81% observed a single time. The sequenced material came from peripheral blood. The receptor set was obtained from a woman in her sixties or seventies with acute or convalescent COVID-19.

This clone has a handful of counts. V gene TRBV28 combines with J gene TRBJ1-1; 7 nucleotides line up with TRBD1. J was trimmed by 0 bases and V by 6 bases; bases with no gene match: 4. From germline, CDR1 is MDHEN and CDR2 SYDVKM. The CDR3 totals 14 residues. The CDR3 protein is CASRPGQLNTEAFF. The CDR3 region has the DNA TGTGCCAGCAGGCCGGGACAGTTGAACACTGAAGCTTTCTTT.

This chain links TRBV5-1 with TRBJ1-2; D is unresolved. This CDR3 contains 14 residues. Trimming shortened V by 4 bases and J by 1 base, and 11 bases separated the two germline ends. Germline V gene sequence: CDR1 SGHRS, CDR2 YFSETQ. In DNA, the CDR3 is TGCGCCAGCAGCGGCGGCACAAGTAACTATGGCTACACCTTC. Protein: CASSGGTSNYGYTF.

In DNA, the CDR3 is TGCAGTGCTAGTTTTTCAGGGTCTGGCAATCAGCCCCAGCATTTT. Translating gives CSASFSGSGNQPQHF. The rearrangement joins TRBV20-1 to TRBJ1-5; D might be TRBD1 (5 bases). V was pared by 3 bases and J by 2 bases, with 14 bases between. The CDR3 spans 15 residues. CDR1 and CDR2 from the germline V gene are DFQATT and SNEGSKA (reference sequence).

The rearrangement joins TRBV5-1 to TRBJ1-6; 7 bases are a match to TRBD1. The CDR3 covers 14 residues. The germline V gene encodes CDR1 SGHRS and CDR2 YFSETQ. With 7 bases clipped from V and 7 bases from J, the junction kept 8 bases outside the gene matches. The CDR3 nucleotides read TGCGCCAGCGGAAGGGACAGAGTAAATTCACCCCTCCACTTT. Its translation: CASGRDRVNSPLHF.

The chain employs TRBV5-1 and TRBJ2-1, with 9 bases fitting TRBD2. Germline V CDR1 and CDR2: SGHRS, YFSETQ. After removal of 4 bases from V and 0 bases from J, the junction contained 5 bases not matched to a gene. The CDR3 covers 16 residues. The CDR3 sequence is CASSLVLAGSYNEQFF. The CDR3 nucleotides read TGCGCCAGCAGCCTGGTACTAGCGGGCTCCTACAATGAGCAGTTCTTC.

This sequence joins TRBV27 and TRBJ1-6; D unresolved. Deletions cut 4 bases from V and 9 bases from J, with 7 bases between. The germline V gene encodes CDR1 MNHEY and CDR2 SMNVEV (reference sequence). CDR3 length: 12 residues. CDR3 nucleotides: TGTGCCAGCAGTTCCCTCGTTTCACCCCTCCACTTT. It translates to CASSSLVSPLHF.

V gene TRBV19 combines with J gene TRBJ1-4; 9 bases align to TRBD1. CDR3 size: 15 residues. From germline, CDR1 is LNHDA and CDR2 SQIVND (reference sequence). The trim removed 8 bases at V and 4 bases at J, leaving 8 bases unmatched. The CDR3 DNA is TGTGCCAGTTCCGCCAGACAGGGGGTTAATGAAAAACTGTTTTTT. It is translated as CASSARQGVNEKLFF.

The chain carries TRBV14 and TRBJ2-7; the D gene is possibly TRBD2 (7 bases). V lost 3 bases to trimming and J lost 6 bases, with 12 bases between them. CDR1 is SGHDN, CDR2 FVKESK, per germline. CDR3 length: 13 amino acids. The chain's CDR3 is CASSHGGAGEQYF. DNA of the CDR3: TGTGCCAGCAGCCATGGGGGGGCAGGCGAGCAGTACTTC.

Concerning this clone: Germline is not matched at one junction end, which may reflect a read error. The chain couples TRBV6-5 to TRBJ1-1; the D is unclear. The CDR3 runs to 14 residues. Germline lookup yields CDR1 MNHEY and CDR2 SVGAGI. DNA of the CDR3: TGTGCTAGCACCCAGCGGCCAGGCAACACTGAAGCTTTCTTT. Its protein is CASTQRPGNTEAFF.

This chain links TRBV30 with TRBJ1-6; D perhaps matches TRBD1 (6 bases). The germline V gene has CDR1 GTSNPN and CDR2 SVGIG (reference sequence). The CDR3 is made up of 17 amino acids. The V and J ends lost 3 bases and 4 bases respectively, with 19 bases between them. CDR3 in DNA: TGTGCCTGGAGCGCTACAGGGAAGGCCTCTTATAATTCACCCCTCCACTTT. This codes for CAWSATGKASYNSPLHF.

The chain joins TRBV11-1 to TRBJ2-3; 9 nucleotides line up with TRBD1. Trimming removed 6 bases from V and 2 bases from J; junction bases left unmatched: 9. Germline CDR1 reads SGHAT; CDR2 reads FQDESV (reference sequence). The CDR3 consists of 16 residues. In nucleotides, the CDR3 is TGTGCCAGCAGATGGAGGACAGGGGCCAACACAGATACGCAGTATTTT. It yields the protein CASRWRTGANTDTQYF.

The chain employs TRBV5-6 and TRBJ1-1; TRBD1 agrees at 9 bases. With V trimmed by 4 bases and J by 3 bases, 4 bases remained unmatched. This CDR3 spans 14 amino acids. The V gene's germline CDR1 is SGHDT and CDR2 YYEEEE. CDR3 loop: CASSRGQGYTEAFF. As DNA, the CDR3 is TGTGCCAGCAGCCGGGGACAGGGCTACACTGAAGCTTTCTTT. The whole variable domain, remainder taken from reference TRBV5-6 and TRBJ1-1, is DAGVTQSPTHLIKTRGQQVTLRCSPKSGHDTVSWYQQALGQGPQFIFQYYEEEERQRGNFPDRFSGHQFPNYSSELNVNALLLGDSALYLCASSRGQGYTEAFFGQGTRLTVV.

This clone was found a few times. The gene calls are TRBV27 and TRBJ2-7; TRBD2 might be the D (6 bases). CDR3 length: 15 amino acids. The V and J ends lost 6 bases and 0 bases respectively, with 15 bases between them. The germline gives CDR1 MNHEY, CDR2 SMNVEV (reference sequence). This chain's CDR3 is CASRDGSRLSYEQYF. Written as DNA, the CDR3 is TGTGCCAGCAGGGACGGGAGCAGGCTCTCCTACGAGCAGTACTTC.

The genes are TRBV7-6 and TRBJ2-3; D is undetermined. Looked up from germline, CDR1 is SGHVS and CDR2 is FNYEAQ. CDR3 length equals 14 residues. V shed 2 bases and J shed 0 bases, with 6 bases lying between them. The CDR3 DNA is TGTGCCAGCAGCTTATTCTCGAGCACAGATACGCAGTATTTT. Protein sequence: CASSLFSSTDTQYF.

The rearrangement links TRBV5-1 to TRBJ2-5; 7 bases fit TRBD2. The CDR3 has 16 amino acids. Germline trimming cut 4 bases from V and 0 bases from J; bases unmatched to any gene: 9. Germline CDR1 reads SGHRS; CDR2 reads YFSETQ. In DNA form, the CDR3 reads TGCGCCAGCAGCCGGAAAGGGCTAGCGGACCAAGAGACCCAGTACTTC. It codes for CASSRKGLADQETQYF. The full variable domain, with the rest looked up from reference TRBV5-1 and TRBJ2-5, is KAGVTQTPRYLIKTRGQQVTLSCSPISGHRSVSWYQQTPGQGLQFLFEYFSETQRNKGNFPGRFSGRQFSNSRSEMNVSTLELGDSALYLCASSRKGLADQETQYFGPGTRLLVL.

The rearrangement joins TRBV28 to TRBJ1-1; possible D gene TRBD1, 6 bases. Trimming shortened V by 1 base and J by 4 bases, and 13 bases separated the two germline ends. CDR3 length: 15 residues. Looked up from germline, CDR1 is MDHEN and CDR2 is SYDVKM. Here the CDR3 reads CASSLLRGAVTEAFF. CDR3 bases: TGTGCCAGCAGTTTATTGCGGGGGGCTGTCACTGAAGCTTTCTTT. The full variable domain, with the rest looked up from reference TRBV28 and TRBJ1-1, is DVKVTQSSRYLVKRTGEKVFLECVQDMDHENMFWYRQDPGLGLRLIYFSYDVKMKEKGDIPEGYSVSREKKERFSLILESASTNQTSMYLCASSLLRGAVTEAFFGQGTRLTVV.

The chain is built from TRBV5-1 and TRBJ1-2; 7 bases map to TRBD1. The CDR3 sequence is 14 residues long. CDR1 and CDR2 (germline): SGHRS, YFSETQ. V lost 3 bases, J lost 5 bases, and 7 bases stayed unmatched. CDR3 amino acids: CASSSEGAQYGYTF. In DNA form, the CDR3 reads TGCGCCAGCAGCTCGGAGGGGGCCCAATATGGCTACACCTTC.

The chain links TRBV5-1 to TRBJ2-5; 10 bases align to TRBD1. Per germline, CDR1 SGHRS and CDR2 YFSETQ. The junction had 4 bases not matched to a gene; V was cut back by 3 bases and J by 2 bases. There are 15 residues in the CDR3. The chain's CDR3 is CASSSTGGGQETQYF. The CDR3 DNA is TGCGCCAGCAGCTCGACAGGGGGCGGACAAGAGACCCAGTACTTC.

V usage is TRBV27 and J usage is TRBJ1-6; D uncertain. Looked up from germline, CDR1 is MNHEY and CDR2 is SMNVEV (reference sequence). The CDR3 has 17 amino acids. V lost 5 bases and J lost 2, with 16 bases in between. The CDR3 is CASSLTGPRAYNSPLHF. The CDR3 DNA follows: TGTGCCAGCAGTCTAACGGGTCCGAGGGCCTATAATTCACCCCTCCACTTT.

The rearrangement joins TRBV10-3 to TRBJ2-7; possible D gene TRBD2, 5 bases. Germline assignment: CDR1 ENHRY and CDR2 SYGVKD. V shed 7 bases and J shed 7 bases, with 20 bases lying between them. There are 14 residues in the CDR3. CDR3 region: CAITRNGVLWEQYF. In DNA form, the CDR3 reads TGTGCCATCACCCGGAACGGGGTACTGTGGGAGCAGTACTTC.